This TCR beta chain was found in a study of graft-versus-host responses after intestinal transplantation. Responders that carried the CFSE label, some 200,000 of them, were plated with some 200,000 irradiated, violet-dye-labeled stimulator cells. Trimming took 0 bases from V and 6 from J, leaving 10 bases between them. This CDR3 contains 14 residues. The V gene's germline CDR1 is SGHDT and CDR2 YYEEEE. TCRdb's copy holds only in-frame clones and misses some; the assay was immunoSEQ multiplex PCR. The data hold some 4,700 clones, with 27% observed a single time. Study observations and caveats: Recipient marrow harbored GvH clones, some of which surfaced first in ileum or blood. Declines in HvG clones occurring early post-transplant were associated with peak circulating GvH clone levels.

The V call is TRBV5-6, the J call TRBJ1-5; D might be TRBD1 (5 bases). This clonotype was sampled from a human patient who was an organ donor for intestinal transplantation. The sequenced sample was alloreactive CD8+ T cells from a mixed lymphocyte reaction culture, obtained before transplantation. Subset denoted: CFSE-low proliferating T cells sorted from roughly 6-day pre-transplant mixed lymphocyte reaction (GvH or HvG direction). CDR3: CASSLGRVAQPQHF. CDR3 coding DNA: TGTGCCAGCAGCTTGGGCAGGGTCGCTCAGCCCCAGCATTTT. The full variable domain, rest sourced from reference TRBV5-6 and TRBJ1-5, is DAGVTQSPTHLIKTRGQQVTLRCSPKSGHDTVSWYQQALGQGPQFIFQYYEEEERQRGNFPDRFSGHQFPNYSSELNVNALLLGDSALYLCASSLGRVAQPQHFGDGTRLSIL.